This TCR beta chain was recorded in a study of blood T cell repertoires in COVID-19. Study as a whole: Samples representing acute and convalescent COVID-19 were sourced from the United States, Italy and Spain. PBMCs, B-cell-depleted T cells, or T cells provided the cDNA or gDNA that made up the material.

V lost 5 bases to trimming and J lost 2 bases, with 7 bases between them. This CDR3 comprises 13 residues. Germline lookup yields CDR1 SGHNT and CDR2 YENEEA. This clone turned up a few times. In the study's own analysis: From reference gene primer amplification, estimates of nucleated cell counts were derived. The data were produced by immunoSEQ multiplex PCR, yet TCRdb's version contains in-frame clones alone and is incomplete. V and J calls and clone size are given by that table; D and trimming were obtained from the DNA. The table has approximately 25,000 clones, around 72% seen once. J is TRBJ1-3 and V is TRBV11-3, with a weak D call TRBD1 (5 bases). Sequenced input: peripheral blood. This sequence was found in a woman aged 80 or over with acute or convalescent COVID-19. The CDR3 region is CASSRGTGNTIYF. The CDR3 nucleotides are TGTGCCAGCAGCAGGGGTACTGGAAACACCATATATTTT. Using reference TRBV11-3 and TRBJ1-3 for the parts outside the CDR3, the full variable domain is EAGVVQSPRYKIIEKKQPVAFWCNPISGHNTLYWYLQNLGQGPELLIRYENEEAVDDSQLPKDRFSAERLKGVDSTLKIQPAELGDSAVYLCASSRGTGNTIYFGEGSWLTVV.